This TCR beta chain was profiled in a study of vaccination and CD4 T cells after COVID-19. Study-wide context: SARS-CoV-2 had been detected by nasal swab PCR in convalescent patients; about 10 were mild, one severe. Study-level findings and limits: Median counts of SARS-CoV-2-reactive clonotypes increased from approximately 21 to 40; this difference was not significant.

The Oncomine TCR Beta short-read assay was what sequenced the DNA obtained from cultured CD4+ T cells. TCRdb redid the calling of the PCR reads with MiXCR, one entry per CDR3 protein. The sample has approximately 18,000 distinct CDR3 sequences, roughly 44% seen once; the top ten hold 20% to 25%. A note on this clonotype: Its antigen is still unknown.

After removal of 3 bases from V and 6 bases from J, the junction contained 12 bases not matched to a gene. CDR3 length equals 16 residues. Germline CDR1 and CDR2: MRHNA and SNTAGT. Time point noted: late sampling 161 to 241 days after vaccination in a few convalescent patients. This sample's treatment: approximately 11-day PBMC culture with coronavirus spike peptide pools or control peptides (ViraFEST assay). CD4+ T cells were isolated by negative selection after around 11 days of culture. Material: CD4+ T cells from blood, cultured in vitro, obtained about 7 months after SARS-CoV-2 vaccination. This TCR came from a human donor who had recovered from COVID-19. The gene calls are TRBV6-4 and TRBJ2-7; 9 nucleotides line up with TRBD1. As DNA, the CDR3 is TGTGCCAGCAGTGATCACCGGGACAGGGCTGCCCTCGAGCAGTACTTC. The encoded protein is CASSDHRDRAALEQYF.